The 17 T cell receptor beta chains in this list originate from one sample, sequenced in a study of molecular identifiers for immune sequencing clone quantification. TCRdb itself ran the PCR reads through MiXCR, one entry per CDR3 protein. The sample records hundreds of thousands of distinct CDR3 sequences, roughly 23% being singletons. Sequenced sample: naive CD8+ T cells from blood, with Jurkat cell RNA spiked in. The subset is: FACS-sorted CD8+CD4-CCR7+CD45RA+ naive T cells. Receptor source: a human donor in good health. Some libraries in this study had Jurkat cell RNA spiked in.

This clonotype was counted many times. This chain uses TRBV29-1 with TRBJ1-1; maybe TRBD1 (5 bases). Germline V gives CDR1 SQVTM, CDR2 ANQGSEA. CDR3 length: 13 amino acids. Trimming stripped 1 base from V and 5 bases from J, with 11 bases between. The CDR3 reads CSVEAGVETEAFF. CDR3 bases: TGCAGCGTTGAAGCGGGGGTAGAGACTGAAGCTTTCTTT.

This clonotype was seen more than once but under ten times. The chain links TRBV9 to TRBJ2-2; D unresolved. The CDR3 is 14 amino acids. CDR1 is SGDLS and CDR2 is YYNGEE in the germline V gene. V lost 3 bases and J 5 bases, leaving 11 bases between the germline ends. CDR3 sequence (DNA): TGTGCCAGCAGCGATGGCTTAAGAACCGGGGAGCTGTTTTTT. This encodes CASSDGLRTGELFF.

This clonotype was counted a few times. CDR3 DNA: TGCAGTTCGAAGACAGGGGATACCGGGGAGCTGTTTTTT. The encoded protein is CSSKTGDTGELFF. The gene calls are TRBV20-1 and TRBJ2-2; 8 bases map to TRBD1. This CDR3 has 13 amino acids. Germline-derived CDR1 and CDR2 are DFQATT and SNEGSKA (reference sequence). J was trimmed by 5 bases and V by 8 bases; bases with no gene match: 7.

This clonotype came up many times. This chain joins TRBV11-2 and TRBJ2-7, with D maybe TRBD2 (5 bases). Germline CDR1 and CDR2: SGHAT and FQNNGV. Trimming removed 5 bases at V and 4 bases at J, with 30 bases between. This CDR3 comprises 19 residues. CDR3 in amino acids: CASSPISPGQREQAYEQYF. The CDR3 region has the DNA TGTGCCAGCAGCCCCATTAGTCCGGGTCAGAGGGAGCAGGCATACGAGCAGTACTTC. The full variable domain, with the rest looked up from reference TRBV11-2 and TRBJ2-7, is EAGVAQSPRYKIIEKRQSVAFWCNPISGHATLYWYQQILGQGPKLLIQFQNNGVVDDSQLPKDRFSAERLKGVDSTLKIQPAKLEDSAVYLCASSPISPGQREQAYEQYFGPGTRLTVT.

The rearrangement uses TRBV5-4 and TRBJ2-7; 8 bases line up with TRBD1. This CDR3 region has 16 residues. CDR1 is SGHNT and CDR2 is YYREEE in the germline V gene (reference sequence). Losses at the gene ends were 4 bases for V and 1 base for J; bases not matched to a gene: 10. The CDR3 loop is CASSATPGQASYEQYF. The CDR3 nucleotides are TGTGCCAGCAGCGCCACGCCGGGACAGGCATCCTACGAGCAGTACTTC.

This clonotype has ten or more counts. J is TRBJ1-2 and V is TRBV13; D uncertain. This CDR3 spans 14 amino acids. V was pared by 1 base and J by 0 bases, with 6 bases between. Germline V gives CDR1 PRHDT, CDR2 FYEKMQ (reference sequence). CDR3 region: CASSLAGSNYGYTF. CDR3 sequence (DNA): TGTGCCAGCAGCTTAGCCGGATCTAACTATGGCTACACCTTC.

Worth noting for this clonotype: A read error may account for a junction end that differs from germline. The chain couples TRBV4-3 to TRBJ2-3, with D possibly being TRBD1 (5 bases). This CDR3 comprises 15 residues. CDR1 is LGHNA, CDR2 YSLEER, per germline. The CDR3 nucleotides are TGCGCCAGCAGCCACCAGGGCCAGCGCACAGCTACGCAGTATTTT. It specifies CASSHQGQRTATQYF.

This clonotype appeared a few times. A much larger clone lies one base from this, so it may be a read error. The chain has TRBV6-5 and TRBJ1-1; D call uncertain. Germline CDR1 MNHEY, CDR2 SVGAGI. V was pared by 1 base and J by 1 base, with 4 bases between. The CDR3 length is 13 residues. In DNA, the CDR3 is TGTGCCAGCAGTTACTTTAGGAACACTGAAGCTTTCTTT. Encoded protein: CASSYFRNTEAFF.

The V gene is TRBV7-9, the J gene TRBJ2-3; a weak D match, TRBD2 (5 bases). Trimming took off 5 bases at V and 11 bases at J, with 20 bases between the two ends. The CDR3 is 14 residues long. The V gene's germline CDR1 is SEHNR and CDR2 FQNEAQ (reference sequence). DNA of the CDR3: TGTGCCAGCAGCCCAAGAGCGCTGGAGGAGGTGCAGTATTTT. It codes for CASSPRALEEVQYF.

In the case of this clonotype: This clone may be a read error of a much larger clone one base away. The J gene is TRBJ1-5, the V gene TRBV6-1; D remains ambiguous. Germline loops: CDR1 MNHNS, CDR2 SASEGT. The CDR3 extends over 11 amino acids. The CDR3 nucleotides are TGTACCAGCAGTGGGATGCAGCCCCAGCATTTT. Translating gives CTSSGMQPQHF.

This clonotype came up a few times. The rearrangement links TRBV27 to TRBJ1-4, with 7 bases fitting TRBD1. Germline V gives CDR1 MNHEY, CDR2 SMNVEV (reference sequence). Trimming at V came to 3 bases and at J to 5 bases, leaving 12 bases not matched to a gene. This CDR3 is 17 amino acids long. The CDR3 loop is CASSFLGTVNPNEKLFF. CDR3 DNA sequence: TGTGCCAGCAGTTTCCTCGGGACAGTAAACCCGAATGAAAAACTGTTTTTT.

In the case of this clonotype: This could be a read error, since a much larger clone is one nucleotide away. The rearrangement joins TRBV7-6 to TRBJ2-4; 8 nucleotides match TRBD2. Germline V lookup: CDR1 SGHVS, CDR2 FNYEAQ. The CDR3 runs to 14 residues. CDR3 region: CASSSDGGANTQYF. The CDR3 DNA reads TGTGCCAGCAGCTCGGACGGGGGGGCGAACACTCAGTACTTC. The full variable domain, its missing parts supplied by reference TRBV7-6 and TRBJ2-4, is GAGVSQSPRYKVTKRGQDVALRCDPISGHVSLYWYRQALGQGPEFLTYFNYEAQQDKSGLPNDRFSAERPEGSISTLTIQRTEQRDSAMYRCASSSDGGANTQYFGAGTRLSVL.

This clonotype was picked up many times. CDR3 amino acids: CASSLMGRGSPLHF. CDR3 bases: TGTGCCAGCAGCCTGATGGGAAGAGGTTCACCCCTCCACTTT. V and J are TRBV7-2 and TRBJ1-6; D is uncertain. The CDR3 loop spans 14 amino acids. Trimming shortened V by 5 bases and J by 9 bases, and 14 bases separated the two germline ends. Germline V gene sequence: CDR1 SGHTA, CDR2 FQGNSA. Looking up the rest from reference TRBV7-2 and TRBJ1-6 gives the full variable domain: GAGVSQSPSNKVTEKGKDVELRCDPISGHTALYWYRQSLGQGLEFLIYFQGNSAPDKSGLPSDRFSAERTGGSVSTLTIQRTQQEDSAVYLCASSLMGRGSPLHFGNGTRLTVT.

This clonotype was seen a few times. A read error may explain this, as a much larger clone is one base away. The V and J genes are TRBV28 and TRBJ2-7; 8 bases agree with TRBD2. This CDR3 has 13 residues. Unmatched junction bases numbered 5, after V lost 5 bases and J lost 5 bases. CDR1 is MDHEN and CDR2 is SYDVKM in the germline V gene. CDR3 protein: CASSTLAGHEQYF. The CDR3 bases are TGTGCCAGCAGTACTCTAGCGGGCCACGAGCAGTACTTC.

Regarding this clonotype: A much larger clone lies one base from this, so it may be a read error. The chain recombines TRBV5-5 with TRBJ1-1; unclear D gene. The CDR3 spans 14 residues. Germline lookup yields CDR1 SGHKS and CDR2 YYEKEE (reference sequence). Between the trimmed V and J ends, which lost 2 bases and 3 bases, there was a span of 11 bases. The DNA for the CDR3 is TGTGCCAGCAGCTTCGTGGCCGGCGACACTGAAGCTTTCTTT. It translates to CASSFVAGDTEAFF.

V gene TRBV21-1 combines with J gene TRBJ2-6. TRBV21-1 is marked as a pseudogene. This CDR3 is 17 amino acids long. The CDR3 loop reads CASSTSRHPSGANVLTF. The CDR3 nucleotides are TGTGCCAGCAGCACCTCTCGACACCCCTCTGGGGCCAACGTCCTGACTTTC.

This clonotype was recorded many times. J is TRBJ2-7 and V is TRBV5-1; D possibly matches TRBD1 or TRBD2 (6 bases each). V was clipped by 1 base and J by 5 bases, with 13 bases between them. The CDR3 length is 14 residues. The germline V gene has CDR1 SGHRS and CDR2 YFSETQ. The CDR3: CASSLPGALDEQYF. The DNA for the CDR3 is TGCGCCAGCAGCTTGCCGGGGGCATTGGACGAGCAGTACTTC.